This is a list of T cell receptor beta chains from one sample in a study of identical twins. TCRdb ran MiXCR on the 5' RACE reads and lists one entry per CDR3 protein. The repertoire holds roughly 150,000 distinct CDR3 sequences, with under 4.5% as singletons. Sequenced material: memory T cells sorted from blood. The receptors stem from a man between 18 and 35 years old in good health. CDR3s include the opening cysteine and the closing phenylalanine or tryptophan. Each record gives: V gene, clone size, J gene, D gene, CDR3 protein, CDR3 DNA. D genes are given only for firm matches. Where a row states a size, it is once, few, many or the class of an expanded clone; other rows omit it.

TRBV5-1	-	TRBJ2-1	TRBD2	CASSPLARGDNEQFF	TGCGCCAGCAGCCCACTAGCGAGGGGAGACAATGAGCAGTTCTTC
TRBV9	many	TRBJ2-1	-	CASSVDPGANEQFF	TGTGCCAGCAGCGTAGATCCAGGCGCCAATGAGCAGTTCTTC
TRBV7-9	many	TRBJ2-7	-	CASSPRDFSYEQYF	TGTGCCAGCAGCCCCCGTGATTTTTCCTACGAGCAGTACTTC
TRBV15	many	TRBJ2-1	-	CATSSNRRAYNEQFF	TGTGCCACCAGCAGCAATAGGAGGGCCTACAATGAGCAGTTCTTC
TRBV11-2	many	TRBJ1-4	-	CASSRDTHIERKNCFF	-
TRBV20-1	many	TRBJ1-2	-	CSSYRRDGYTF	TGCAGTTCGTACCGCCGGGACGGCTACACCTTC
TRBV3-1	-	TRBJ2-1	-	CASSQVAKNQFF	TGTGCCAGCAGCCAAGTTGCCAAAAATCAATTCTTC
TRBV7-9	many	TRBJ2-3	-	CASSPRPTYTVTQYF	TGTGCCAGCAGCCCCCGACCGACCTACACGGTTACGCAGTATTTT
TRBV28	few	TRBJ2-3	-	CASSTHTGSDTQYF	TGTGCCAGCAGCACCCACACAGGGTCAGATACGCAGTATTTT
TRBV5-5	many	TRBJ2-3	-	CAGEDRNTDTQYF	TGTGCCGGGGAGGACAGAAACACAGATACGCAGTATTTT
TRBV6-6	many	TRBJ1-6	-	CASSFVSNSPLHF	TGTGCCAGCAGTTTCGTCAGTAATTCACCCCTCCACTTT
TRBV11-3	many	TRBJ2-1	TRBD1	CASSPTGTVYNEQFF	TGTGCCAGCAGCCCGACCGGGACAGTATACAATGAGCAGTTCTTC
TRBV12-3/TRBV12-4	many	TRBJ1-4	TRBD1	CASNPGQGLKLFF	TGTGCCAGCAACCCGGGACAGGGTTTAAAACTGTTTTTT
TRBV7-3	few	TRBJ2-7	TRBD2	CASSLNGGGSYEQYF	TGTGCCAGCAGCTTAAATGGCGGGGGGTCCTACGAGCAGTACTTC
TRBV4-3	many	TRBJ2-2	-	CASSHRDPRGRELFF	TGCGCCAGCAGCCACCGGGACCCAAGAGGCAGGGAGCTGTTTTTT
TRBV5-1	many	TRBJ1-1	-	CASSEQGFRNTEAFF	TGCGCCAGCAGCGAACAGGGTTTTCGGAACACTGAAGCTTTCTTT
TRBV7-2	many	TRBJ1-3	-	CASSLTGKTGPGNTIYF	TGTGCCAGCAGCTTAACGGGAAAGACGGGACCTGGAAACACCATATATTTT
TRBV9	many	TRBJ2-7	-	CASSSGTPPLEQYF	TGTGCCAGCAGCAGCGGGACACCCCCTTTGGAGCAGTACTTC
TRBV7-2	many	TRBJ2-7	-	CASSWGTEYEQYF	TGTGCCAGCAGCTGGGGGACTGAATACGAGCAGTACTTC
TRBV20-1	-	TRBJ2-3	TRBD1	CSAGSGTGRTDTQYF	TGCAGTGCCGGCAGCGGGACAGGGAGAACAGATACGCAGTATTTT
TRBV10-3	few	TRBJ2-6	-	CAISETRGGSSGANVLTF	TGTGCCATCAGTGAAACCCGGGGAGGAAGCTCTGGGGCCAACGTCCTGACTTTC
TRBV20-1	many	TRBJ2-1	TRBD2	CSARDSSGRASYNEQFF	TGCAGTGCTAGAGATTCTAGCGGGAGGGCATCCTACAATGAGCAGTTCTTC
TRBV9	many	TRBJ2-2	-	CASSAREGTSNTGELFF	TGTGCCAGCAGCGCCCGTGAGGGGACTTCGAACACCGGGGAGCTGTTTTTT
TRBV25-1	many	TRBJ2-1	TRBD2	CASSDHSGRGNEQFF	TGTGCCAGCAGTGACCATAGCGGGAGAGGGAATGAGCAGTTCTTC
TRBV20-1	few	TRBJ2-6	-	CSARDRLSGAPVLTF	TGCAGTGCTAGAGATCGGCTCTCTGGGGCCCCCGTCCTGACTTTC
TRBV3-1	many	TRBJ1-4	-	CARKGGPAF	TGTGCCAGAAAAGGAGGACCCGCTTTT
TRBV29-1	many	TRBJ2-7	TRBD2	CSVVVLAGYEQYF	TGCAGCGTTGTCGTACTAGCGGGCTACGAGCAGTACTTC
TRBV7-7	-	TRBJ2-3	TRBD2	CASSRTSGRADTQYF	TGTGCCAGCAGCCGGACTAGCGGGAGAGCAGATACGCAGTATTTT
TRBV6-5	few	TRBJ1-2	-	CASSSRGALPYGYTF	TGTGCCAGCAGTTCCCGGGGGGCCCTCCCTTATGGCTACACCTTC
TRBV12-3/TRBV12-4	many	TRBJ1-5	-	CASSSVAGGNQPQHF	TGTGCCAGCAGTTCAGTCGCGGGGGGGAATCAGCCCCAGCATTTT
TRBV5-5	many	TRBJ2-2	-	CASRDARDTGELFF	TGTGCCAGCAGAGACGCCAGAGACACCGGGGAGCTGTTTTTT
TRBV10-3	many	TRBJ2-2	TRBD2	CAISEIAGIGTGELFF	TGTGCCATCAGTGAGATAGCGGGAATCGGGACCGGGGAGCTGTTTTTT
TRBV20-1	-	TRBJ1-5	-	CSARDAGLVDQPQHF	TGCAGTGCTAGAGATGCGGGTTTGGTCGATCAGCCCCAGCATTTT
TRBV28	-	TRBJ1-5	-	CGAQELRNQPQHF	TGTGGAGCTCAGGAGCTTCGTAATCAGCCCCAGCATTTT
TRBV5-1	many	TRBJ2-3	-	CASSLGPGTSTDTQYF	TGCGCCAGCAGCTTGGGGCCAGGGACTAGCACAGATACGCAGTATTTT
TRBV11-1	many	TRBJ2-7	-	CASSSDYRPSGTEQYF	TGTGCCAGCAGCTCCGACTATCGACCCTCGGGGACCGAGCAGTACTTC
TRBV7-2	many	TRBJ2-7	-	CASSPRVGYEQYF	TGTGCCAGCAGCCCCAGGGTGGGCTACGAGCAGTACTTC
TRBV29-1	many	TRBJ1-1	TRBD1	CSVARGRTEAFF	TGCAGCGTGGCGAGGGGGCGGACTGAAGCTTTCTTT
TRBV11-2	many	TRBJ1-1	-	CASSLREGGWTEAFF	TGTGCCAGCAGCTTACGGGAGGGAGGTTGGACTGAAGCTTTCTTT
TRBV6-5	many	TRBJ1-1	TRBD1	CASSYRGQGNTEAFF	TGTGCCAGCAGTTACCGGGGACAGGGGAACACTGAAGCTTTCTTT
TRBV6-2/TRBV6-3	many	TRBJ1-1	-	CASSYGATEAFF	TGTGCCAGCAGTTACGGGGCTACTGAAGCTTTCTTT
TRBV5-6	many	TRBJ2-3	TRBD2	CASFRKTSESTDTQYF	TGTGCCAGCTTTCGGAAGACTAGCGAAAGTACAGATACGCAGTATTTT
TRBV11-1	many	TRBJ2-2	TRBD1	CASAIMTGGFNTGELFF	TGTGCCAGCGCAATCATGACAGGGGGTTTCAACACCGGGGAGCTGTTTTTT
TRBV19	many	TRBJ2-3	-	CASSIIDSYTDTQYF	TGTGCCAGTAGTATTATCGACAGCTACACAGATACGCAGTATTTT
TRBV7-9	many	TRBJ1-4	-	CASSKRHGGEKLFF	TGTGCCAGCAGTAAACGACACGGAGGTGAAAAACTGTTTTTT
TRBV20-1	many	TRBJ2-4	TRBD1	CSALTGGFSIQYF	TGCAGTGCGTTGACAGGGGGCTTTAGCATTCAGTACTTC
TRBV11-2	many	TRBJ2-1	TRBD2	CASSLSSGRAGSNEQFF	TGTGCCAGCAGCTTATCAAGCGGGAGGGCCGGATCGAATGAGCAGTTCTTC
TRBV6-1	many	TRBJ2-1	TRBD2	CASLRLAGDNEQFF	TGTGCCAGCCTCCGGCTAGCGGGAGATAATGAGCAGTTCTTC